The next 28 T cell receptor beta chains were all read from a single sample in a study of blood T cell repertoires in COVID-19. Assay: immunoSEQ multiplex PCR; the TCRdb copy retains only in-frame clones and omits some. The data contain about 300,000 clones, 80% to 90% of them singletons. Sequencing input: PBMCs or T cells enriched from blood (not recorded which). The receptors here all came from a man aged 30-40 years who had recovered from COVID-19.

A few counts support this clone. V is TRBV5-6 and J is TRBJ2-3; the match to TRBD2 covers 8 bases. Germline V lookup: CDR1 SGHDT, CDR2 YYEEEE. The CDR3 loop spans 15 amino acids. The V and J ends lost 5 bases and 4 bases, in that order; junction bases with no gene match: 9. The CDR3 DNA follows: TGTGCCAGCAGTTGGCGGGGGGTTTTGGCAGATACGCAGTATTTT. This gives the protein CASSWRGVLADTQYF. The full variable domain, with the rest looked up from reference TRBV5-6 and TRBJ2-3, is DAGVTQSPTHLIKTRGQQVTLRCSPKSGHDTVSWYQQALGQGPQFIFQYYEEEERQRGNFPDRFSGHQFPNYSSELNVNALLLGDSALYLCASSWRGVLADTQYFGPGTRLTVL.

The gene calls are TRBV24-1 and TRBJ2-2; 10 bases are a match to TRBD2. V gave up 3 bases and J gave up 6 bases; unmatched junction bases: 9. The CDR3 loop spans 17 amino acids. Per germline, CDR1 KGHDR and CDR2 SFDVKD. The CDR3 region has the DNA TGTGCCACCAGTGATCATGGAAAGCGGGGGGGCCCCGGGGAGCTGTTTTTT. Protein: CATSDHGKRGGPGELFF.

This chain joins TRBV5-5 and TRBJ1-4; a possible D gene is TRBD1 (6 bases). The germline V gene has CDR1 SGHKS and CDR2 YYEKEE (reference sequence). CDR3 length equals 15 residues. Trimming removed 4 bases from V and 0 bases from J, with 10 bases in between. The CDR3 DNA reads TGTGCCAGCAGCCCAAGGACAGCAACTAATGAAAAACTGTTTTTT. Its translation: CASSPRTATNEKLFF.

This chain joins TRBV5-1 and TRBJ1-4, with 10 bases that match TRBD1. V gave up 2 bases and J gave up 4 bases; unmatched junction bases: 5. The CDR3 has 16 residues. Per the germline V gene, CDR1 is SGHRS and CDR2 is YFSETQ. The DNA for the CDR3 is TGCGCCAGCAGCTTCGGACAGGGGGATCTTAATGAAAAACTGTTTTTT. This gives the protein CASSFGQGDLNEKLFF.

Note on this clone: Other nucleotide sequences from this sample produce the same CDR3. This chain connects TRBV7-6 to TRBJ2-5; tentatively, D is TRBD2 (6 bases). The germline gives CDR1 SGHVS, CDR2 FNYEAQ. Trimming shortened V by 2 bases and J by 1 base, and 11 bases separated the two germline ends. This CDR3 has 15 amino acids. Written as DNA, the CDR3 is TGTGCCAGCAGCTTATCCCGGGGGAGCCAAGAGACCCAGTACTTC. Its translation is CASSLSRGSQETQYF.

This clone is a singleton in its sample. This chain joins TRBV6-6 and TRBJ1-2; TRBD1 matches 8 bases. Per the germline V gene, CDR1 is MNHNY and CDR2 is SVGAGI (reference sequence). The CDR3 has 14 residues. The V gene end was trimmed by 4 bases and the J gene end by 7 bases; junction bases not matched to a gene: 8. This CDR3 is CASSSPTGVGGYTF. The DNA for the CDR3 is TGTGCCAGCAGTTCCCCGACAGGGGTAGGTGGCTACACCTTC.

This clone turned up a few times. The rearrangement uses TRBV19 and TRBJ2-3; 9 nucleotides align to TRBD1. The CDR3 loop spans 14 amino acids. The ends lost 1 base at V and 4 bases at J; junction bases unmatched: 0. Germline V lookup: CDR1 LNHDA, CDR2 SQIVND (reference sequence). The CDR3 DNA sequence: TGTGCCAGTAGTATAGGACAGGGGGCAGATACGCAGTATTTT. Residues: CASSIGQGADTQYF.

This rearrangement joins TRBV18 to TRBJ1-1, with TRBD1 matching over 12 bases. The germline CDR1 and CDR2 sequences are KGHSH and LQKENI. CDR3 length: 14 amino acids. V lost 4 bases to trimming and J lost 8 bases; unmatched junction nucleotides: 5. DNA of the CDR3: TGTGCCAGCTCACAACAAGGGACAGGGGGCGAAGCTTTCTTT. Translated, it gives CASSQQGTGGEAFF. Filled out from reference TRBV18 and TRBJ1-1, the complete variable domain reads NAGVMQNPRHLVRRRGQEARLRCSPMKGHSHVYWYRQLPEEGLKFMVYLQKENIIDESGMPKERFSAEFPKEGPSILRIQQVVRGDSAAYFCASSQQGTGGEAFFGQGTRLTVV.

The chain combines TRBV24-1 with TRBJ1-5, with 9 bases matching TRBD1. The CDR3 extends over 15 amino acids. Germline V gene lookup returns CDR1 KGHDR and CDR2 SFDVKD. V dropped 6 bases and J dropped 7; count of bases not matched to a gene: 9. The chain's CDR3 is CATSRGQGSGQPQHF. DNA of the CDR3: TGTGCCACCAGTAGGGGACAGGGCTCGGGGCAGCCCCAGCATTTT.

The J gene is TRBJ2-5, the V gene TRBV18; D might be TRBD1 (5 bases). V lost 3 bases and J lost 3, with 11 bases in between. The CDR3 totals 14 residues. CDR1 and CDR2 (germline): KGHSH, LQKENI. The CDR3 DNA reads as TGTGCCAGCTCACCCCAGGACATCGAAGAGACCCAGTACTTC. Amino acids: CASSPQDIEETQYF.

The chain couples TRBV5-8 to TRBJ2-4, with TRBD1 matching over 8 bases. Germline V gene sequence: CDR1 SGHTS, CDR2 YDEGEE. The CDR3 has 13 amino acids. The J segment lost 7 bases and the V segment lost 4 bases, leaving 4 bases of the junction unmatched. The CDR3 DNA reads TGTGCCAGCAGCCTCGACAGGGGTAACATTCAGTACTTC. Protein product: CASSLDRGNIQYF.

This sequence joins TRBV9 and TRBJ2-3; 7 bases are shared with TRBD2. The J segment lost 6 bases and the V segment lost 4 bases, leaving 14 bases of the junction unmatched. This CDR3 has 16 amino acids. Germline values: CDR1 SGDLS, CDR2 YYNGEE. CDR3 loop: CASSREAGGGSDTQYF. CDR3 nucleotide sequence: TGTGCCAGCAGCAGAGAAGCTGGCGGGGGTTCGGATACGCAGTATTTT. Full variable domain (remainder filled in from reference TRBV9 and TRBJ2-3): DSGVTQTPKHLITATGQRVTLRCSPRSGDLSVYWYQQSLDQGLQFLIQYYNGEERAKGNILERFSAQQFPDLHSELNLSSLELGDSALYFCASSREAGGGSDTQYFGPGTRLTVL.

The rearrangement joins TRBV10-3 to TRBJ1-1; no definite D call. Germline-derived CDR1 and CDR2 are ENHRY and SYGVKD. V shed 8 bases and J shed 1 base, with 8 bases lying between them. The CDR3 is 12 amino acids. CDR3 DNA: TGTGCCATCGCGGGATGGAACACTGAAGCTTTCTTT. Encoded protein: CAIAGWNTEAFF.

To note about this clone: Other DNA sequences within the sample encode an identical CDR3. The chain carries TRBV9 and TRBJ1-1; 8 positions match TRBD1. The V and J ends lost 1 base and 5 bases, in that order; junction bases with no gene match: 1. The length of the CDR3 is 13 residues. From germline, CDR1 is SGDLS and CDR2 YYNGEE. The CDR3 DNA is TGTGCCAGCAGCGTAACAGGGGGAACTGAAGCTTTCTTT. This gives the protein CASSVTGGTEAFF.

V is TRBV7-2 and J is TRBJ1-4; TRBD1 might be the D (6 bases). Trimming took 2 bases from V and 5 from J, leaving 9 bases between them. Germline V gene sequence: CDR1 SGHTA, CDR2 FQGNSA. This CDR3 contains 14 residues. The chain's CDR3 is CASSLRGGNEKLFF. CDR3 nucleotides: TGTGCCAGCAGCTTAAGGGGGGGGAATGAAAAACTGTTTTTT.

This clone has a single count. The rearrangement uses TRBV5-1 and TRBJ1-3; a possible D gene is TRBD1 (6 bases). Germline lookup yields CDR1 SGHRS and CDR2 YFSETQ. Between the trimmed V and J ends, which lost 1 base and 2 bases, there was a span of 7 bases. The CDR3 length is 14 residues. CDR3 DNA: TGCGCCAGCAGCTTGACAGGGACTGGAAACACCATATATTTT. This sequence encodes CASSLTGTGNTIYF.

V gene TRBV10-3 combines with J gene TRBJ2-2; D is undetermined. The CDR3 loop spans 15 amino acids. From germline, CDR1 is ENHRY and CDR2 SYGVKD. The V gene lost 1 base and the J gene lost 6 bases, with 12 bases spanning the gap. Written as DNA, the CDR3 is TGTGCCATCAGTGAGTTAGGCCAGGATGCCGGGGAGCTGTTTTTT. The encoded protein is CAISELGQDAGELFF.

The rearrangement joins TRBV25-1 to TRBJ1-2; 10 bases fit TRBD1. This CDR3 is built from 16 residues. The V segment lost 3 bases and the J segment 7 bases; nucleotides outside the gene matches: 11. Germline V CDR1 and CDR2: MGHDK, SYGVNS. CDR3 DNA: TGTGCCAGCAGTGAGGCCGGGACAGGGGACGTTGGTGGCTACACCTTC. Amino acids: CASSEAGTGDVGGYTF.

The chain joins TRBV4-1 to TRBJ1-2; 8 nucleotides match TRBD1. The CDR3 contains 14 residues. The trim removed 2 bases at V and 4 bases at J, leaving 3 bases unmatched. Germline V gene sequence: CDR1 MGHRA, CDR2 YSYEKL. The CDR3 bases are TGCGCCAGCAGCCAACTAGGACAGGGCTATGGCTACACCTTC. It translates to CASSQLGQGYGYTF.

The genes are TRBV10-3 and TRBJ1-1; no clear D. Per the germline V gene, CDR1 is ENHRY and CDR2 is SYGVKD. V lost 0 bases and J lost 0, with 8 bases in between. The CDR3 has 15 residues. The CDR3 DNA sequence: TGTGCCATCAGTGAGTCGGCCAGGATGAACACTGAAGCTTTCTTT. Protein sequence: CAISESARMNTEAFF.

This chain joins TRBV29-1 and TRBJ2-3; D call uncertain. Germline V gene lookup returns CDR1 SQVTM and CDR2 ANQGSEA. This CDR3 is built from 13 residues. V gave up 0 bases and J gave up 7 bases, with 11 bases separating them. The CDR3 reads CSVEDLQRNTQYF. Written as DNA, the CDR3 is TGCAGCGTTGAAGATCTCCAGAGGAATACGCAGTATTTT.

Worth noting for this clone: The DNA is omitted, as the CDR3 cannot be located on it reliably, and the CDR3 follows TCRdb's listing. The same CDR3 arises from other DNA sequences in this sample as well. The chain links TRBV29-1 to TRBJ2-7; the table calls TRBD1, which could not be checked here. Germline-derived CDR1 and CDR2 are SQVTM and ANQGSEA. The CDR3 is 12 residues long, ends included. The CDR3 loop is CSVGQGASEQYF.

In its sample, this clone was seen a few times. The chain uses TRBV3-1 (or the pseudogene TRBV3-2) and TRBJ1-1, with a possible D match to TRBD1 (6 bases). Trimming cost V 5 bases and J 2 bases, with 18 bases left between them. The CDR3 consists of 16 residues. Germline V gene sequence: CDR1 LGHDT, CDR2 YNNKEL (reference sequence). The CDR3 region has the DNA TGTGCCAGCAGCTCCAACGGGGCGACAGGTAACACTGAAGCTTTCTTT. It is translated as CASSSNGATGNTEAFF.

The count of this clone is one. The chain combines TRBV28 with TRBJ2-7; D perhaps matches TRBD1 (5 bases). Germline loops: CDR1 MDHEN, CDR2 SYDVKM. V was cut by 5 bases and J by 0 bases, with 17 bases left in between. The CDR3 sequence is 16 residues long. CDR3: CASSPGPTVSSYEQYF. CDR3 sequence (DNA): TGTGCCAGCAGTCCCGGGCCGACAGTCAGCTCCTACGAGCAGTACTTC.

This chain connects TRBV27 to TRBJ1-2, with 8 bases identical to TRBD1. The ends lost 2 bases at V and 7 bases at J; junction bases unmatched: 3. The CDR3 has 13 amino acids. The germline V gene has CDR1 MNHEY and CDR2 SMNVEV (reference sequence). CDR3 protein: CASSLAGGSGYTF. CDR3 nucleotides: TGTGCCAGCAGTTTAGCAGGGGGCTCTGGCTACACCTTC.

This sequence joins TRBV30 and TRBJ1-2; no definite D call. The CDR3 spans 11 residues. V gave up 5 bases and J gave up 1 base, with 5 bases separating them. Germline CDR1 and CDR2: GTSNPN and SVGIG (reference sequence). The CDR3 reads CAWSGNYGYTF. CDR3 bases: TGTGCCTGGTCAGGTAACTATGGCTACACCTTC.

The J gene is TRBJ1-5, the V gene TRBV6-2 or TRBV6-3; the match to TRBD1 covers 9 bases. The germline V gene encodes CDR1 MNHEY and CDR2 SVGEGT. The CDR3 is 18 residues long. Losses at the gene ends were 6 bases for V and 2 bases for J; bases not matched to a gene: 14. CDR3: CASSPVSQGAGGNQPQHF. The CDR3 nucleotides are TGTGCCAGCAGCCCTGTTTCACAGGGGGCGGGTGGCAATCAGCCCCAGCATTTT.

This clone turned up a few times. The chain joins TRBV5-6 to TRBJ2-1; the D gene is possibly TRBD2 (5 bases). Trimming removed 4 bases from V and 1 base from J, with 12 bases in between. Looked up from germline, CDR1 is SGHDT and CDR2 is YYEEEE. This CDR3 region has 15 residues. The CDR3 loop reads CASSGGTRSYNEQFF. CDR3 DNA sequence: TGTGCCAGCAGCGGAGGCACGAGGTCCTACAATGAGCAGTTCTTC.